Following are 28 T cell receptor beta chains from one sample sequenced in a study of graft-versus-host responses after intestinal transplantation. No antigen has been identified for these receptors. Clones were sequenced by immunoSEQ multiplex PCR, and TCRdb holds only the in-frame ones, with some missing. The table has about 100,000 clones, about 90% seen once. The source material was unstimulated CD4+ T cells sorted from spleen or lymph node cells, sampled before transplant. The receptor set was obtained from a human donor who was the organ donor for an intestinal transplant.

The CDR3 is CASSQETGKPYGYTF. CDR3 nucleotides: TGCGCCAGCAGCCAGGAGACAGGGAAACCTTATGGCTACACCTTC. V is TRBV4-1 and J is TRBJ1-2; 7 nucleotides match TRBD1. Germline loops: CDR1 MGHRA, CDR2 YSYEKL. The CDR3 contains 15 residues. V lost 3 bases, J lost 5 bases, and 9 bases stayed unmatched.

The chain links TRBV6-1 to TRBJ2-3; TRBD1 agrees at 8 bases. Trimming at V came to 4 bases and at J to 3 bases, leaving 3 bases not matched to a gene. Looked up from germline, CDR1 is MNHNS and CDR2 is SASEGT. The CDR3 covers 14 residues. This CDR3 is CASSGRTGTDTQYF. The CDR3, as DNA: TGTGCCAGCAGTGGGAGGACAGGGACAGATACGCAGTATTTT.

The chain's CDR3 is CASRGGVQLYGYTF. As DNA, the CDR3 is TGTGCCAGCAGGGGGGGGGTACAGCTCTATGGCTACACCTTC. V and J are TRBV25-1 and TRBJ1-2; D might be TRBD1 (5 bases). The CDR3 extends over 14 amino acids. Germline values: CDR1 MGHDK, CDR2 SYGVNS. V was clipped by 6 bases and J by 4 bases, with 15 bases between them.

The genes are TRBV28 and TRBJ2-7; D is unclear. The CDR3 is made up of 11 amino acids. The germline gives CDR1 MDHEN, CDR2 SYDVKM. Deletions cut 6 bases from V and 8 bases from J, with 11 bases between. The CDR3 DNA is TGTGCCAGCAGGGAACGAGTCCAGCAGTACTTC. As protein: CASRERVQQYF.

The rearrangement links TRBV6-1 to TRBJ1-5, with D hard to call. Germline CDR1 reads MNHNS; CDR2 reads SASEGT. Trimming removed 8 bases at V and 0 bases at J, with 14 bases between. The CDR3 has 15 residues. The CDR3 nucleotides read TGTGCCAGCGGCCTGGGTTCATATAGCAATCAGCCCCAGCATTTT. Translating gives CASGLGSYSNQPQHF.

This chain uses TRBV7-9 with TRBJ1-2, with unresolved D. V gave up 6 bases and J gave up 0 bases, with 11 bases separating them. This CDR3 contains 14 residues. Germline V gives CDR1 SEHNR, CDR2 FQNEAQ (reference sequence). The chain's CDR3 is CASRVAEANYGYTF. The CDR3 DNA reads as TGTGCCAGCAGGGTAGCAGAGGCTAACTATGGCTACACCTTC. Looking up the rest from reference TRBV7-9 and TRBJ1-2 gives the full variable domain: DTGVSQNPRHKITKRGQNVTFRCDPISEHNRLYWYRQTLGQGPEFLTYFQNEAQLEKSRLLSDRFSAERPKGSFSTLEIQRTEQGDSAMYLCASRVAEANYGYTFGSGTRLTVV.

The chain combines TRBV2 with TRBJ2-3, with a weak D call TRBD1 (6 bases). Germline V gene sequence: CDR1 SNHLY, CDR2 FYNNEI. The CDR3 runs to 16 residues. V shed 6 bases and J shed 0 bases, with 16 bases lying between them. As DNA, the CDR3 is TGTGCCAGCAGGCAAACGGGACAAAGGAGCACAGATACGCAGTATTTT. Residues: CASRQTGQRSTDTQYF.

The chain carries TRBV7-3 and TRBJ2-2, with 8 bases that match TRBD1. V dropped 5 bases and J dropped 1; count of bases not matched to a gene: 9. CDR3 length: 17 residues. Germline V gene lookup returns CDR1 SGHTA and CDR2 FQGTGA. The CDR3 coding sequence is TGTGCCAGCAGCCCCCCCAGTGGGACAGGGAACACCGGGGAGCTGTTTTTT. It specifies CASSPPSGTGNTGELFF.

This clone came up once. V and J are TRBV6-6 and TRBJ1-6; D might be TRBD1 (5 bases). Per the germline V gene, CDR1 is MNHNY and CDR2 is SVGAGI (reference sequence). Trimming shortened V by 0 bases and J by 14 bases, and 20 bases separated the two germline ends. CDR3 length: 16 residues. The CDR3 nucleotides read TGTGCCAGCAGTTACTCGGTACAGGAGGTTGGAAGGGCCCTCCACTTT. It specifies CASSYSVQEVGRALHF.

V gene TRBV5-6 combines with J gene TRBJ1-2; 8 positions match TRBD1. CDR3 size: 13 residues. Germline V CDR1 and CDR2: SGHDT, YYEEEE. Trimming at V came to 4 bases and at J to 8 bases, leaving 7 bases not matched to a gene. The DNA for the CDR3 is TGTGCCAGCAGCAAGGACAGGGTTAACGGCTACACCTTC. Protein product: CASSKDRVNGYTF. Complete variable domain (other parts from reference TRBV5-6 and TRBJ1-2): DAGVTQSPTHLIKTRGQQVTLRCSPKSGHDTVSWYQQALGQGPQFIFQYYEEEERQRGNFPDRFSGHQFPNYSSELNVNALLLGDSALYLCASSKDRVNGYTFGSGTRLTVV.

V and J are TRBV6-6 and TRBJ1-5; TRBD1 is a possible D gene (6 bases). Trimming pared 4 bases from V and 6 bases from J, leaving 16 bases between. This CDR3 comprises 15 residues. Germline V gene lookup returns CDR1 MNHNY and CDR2 SVGAGI (reference sequence). The CDR3 nucleotides are TGTGCCAGCAGTTGGCCGACAGGTAGGGTTCAGCCCCAGCATTTT. This encodes CASSWPTGRVQPQHF.

The V gene is TRBV6-1, the J gene TRBJ1-2; D might be TRBD1 (6 bases). This CDR3 region has 15 residues. Germline V gene sequence: CDR1 MNHNS, CDR2 SASEGT. Trimming cost V 6 bases and J 7 bases, with 21 bases left between them. The chain's CDR3 is CASRIQTQGIGGYTF. DNA of the CDR3: TGTGCCAGCAGGATACAGACCCAGGGGATTGGTGGCTACACCTTC.

The rearrangement joins TRBV7-9 to TRBJ2-7; D gene ambiguous. From germline, CDR1 is SEHNR and CDR2 FQNEAQ (reference sequence). Trimming took off 4 bases at V and 6 bases at J, with 16 bases between the two ends. CDR3 length: 14 amino acids. The CDR3 bases are TGTGCCAGCAGCTCCCACGCTATCGGTCCCGAGCAGTACTTC. Its protein is CASSSHAIGPEQYF.

This clone occurred once. This CDR3 reads CASSQWGGGADTQYF. The CDR3, as DNA: TGTGCCAGCAGCCAGTGGGGCGGGGGGGCAGATACGCAGTATTTT. The rearrangement links TRBV5-4 to TRBJ2-3, with 9 nucleotides matching TRBD2. The CDR3 length is 15 residues. The germline gives CDR1 SGHNT, CDR2 YYREEE (reference sequence). Unmatched junction bases numbered 7, after V lost 4 bases and J lost 4 bases.

The rearrangement links TRBV27 to TRBJ1-1, with D perhaps TRBD1 (5 bases). CDR1 MNHEY and CDR2 SMNVEV come from the germline V gene (reference sequence). V shed 4 bases and J shed 0 bases, with 12 bases lying between them. This CDR3 contains 15 residues. CDR3 residues: CASSSPRGVNTEAFF. In DNA, the CDR3 is TGTGCCAGCAGTTCCCCCCGGGGCGTGAACACTGAAGCTTTCTTT.

The chain carries TRBV2 and TRBJ2-7; TRBD1 matches at 9 bases. CDR3 length equals 15 residues. V gave up 6 bases and J gave up 2 bases; unmatched junction bases: 8. The germline V gene has CDR1 SNHLY and CDR2 FYNNEI. The CDR3: CASRQPGQGTYEQYF. The CDR3 DNA reads TGTGCCAGCAGACAACCGGGACAGGGAACCTACGAGCAGTACTTC.

The chain recombines TRBV19 with TRBJ2-1; D unclear. This CDR3 region has 15 residues. The germline V gene has CDR1 LNHDA and CDR2 SQIVND (reference sequence). V lost 2 bases and J lost 3, with 11 bases in between. This CDR3 is CASSIWLDVYNEQFF. The CDR3 bases are TGTGCCAGTAGTATATGGTTAGATGTCTACAATGAGCAGTTCTTC.

This chain connects TRBV18 to TRBJ2-1, with 7 bases that match TRBD1. The CDR3 has 15 amino acids. Germline V CDR1 and CDR2: KGHSH, LQKENI. The V segment lost 4 bases and the J segment 8 bases; nucleotides outside the gene matches: 11. CDR3 region: CASSRDSTTADEQFF. The CDR3 region has the DNA TGTGCCAGCTCACGGGACAGTACTACTGCCGATGAGCAGTTCTTC.

The chain couples TRBV2 to TRBJ2-5, with TRBD1 as a possible D gene (5 bases). Germline CDR1 is SNHLY and CDR2 is FYNNEI. Trimming left V 7 bases short and J 5 bases short, with 8 bases between. The CDR3 runs 11 residues. The CDR3 loop reads CASTGWETQYF. DNA of the CDR3: TGTGCCAGCACAGGGTGGGAGACCCAGTACTTC.

The chain joins TRBV30 to TRBJ2-3; tentative D call: TRBD1 (6 bases). Trimming took off 4 bases at V and 2 bases at J, with 10 bases between the two ends. The germline V gene encodes CDR1 GTSNPN and CDR2 SVGIG (reference sequence). This CDR3 spans 13 amino acids. CDR3 nucleotide sequence: TGTGCCTGGAACAGGGAGACCACAGATACGCAGTATTTT. Protein product: CAWNRETTDTQYF.

This chain uses TRBV30 with TRBJ2-1; 14 nucleotides align to TRBD2. V lost 2 bases, J lost 7 bases, and 4 bases stayed unmatched. CDR1 is GTSNPN, CDR2 SVGIG, per germline (reference sequence). CDR3 length equals 15 residues. The DNA of the CDR3 is TGTGCCTGGAGTCACGGGACTAGCGGGGGAAATGAGCAGTTCTTC. Translated, it gives CAWSHGTSGGNEQFF.

The chain couples TRBV16 to TRBJ1-4, with D possibly being TRBD1 (5 bases). This CDR3 comprises 18 residues. The V gene's germline CDR1 is KGHSY and CDR2 FQNENV. V was shortened by 4 bases and J by 0 bases, with 18 bases between the two germline ends. The CDR3 nucleotides read TGTGCCAGCAGCCCCCAGGGAAAAGGGAGACCAACTAATGAAAAACTGTTTTTT. Translating it yields CASSPQGKGRPTNEKLFF. The full variable domain, rest sourced from reference TRBV16 and TRBJ1-4, is GEEVAQTPKHLVRGEGQKAKLYCAPIKGHSYVFWYQQVLKNEFKFLISFQNENVFDETGMPKERFSAKCLPNSPCSLEIQATKLEDSAVYFCASSPQGKGRPTNEKLFFGSGTQLSVL.

The rearrangement links TRBV5-6 to TRBJ2-3, with TRBD1 as a possible D gene (7 bases). Trimming removed 4 bases from V and 4 bases from J, with 10 bases in between. The CDR3 covers 13 residues. Germline V lookup: CDR1 SGHDT, CDR2 YYEEEE. In DNA form, the CDR3 reads TGTGCCAGCAGCGCAGGGGGGCCAGATACGCAGTATTTT. Translating it yields CASSAGGPDTQYF.

The chain recombines TRBV29-1 with TRBJ1-2; possibly TRBD1 for D (5 bases). Trimming removed 4 bases from V and 8 bases from J, with 11 bases in between. The germline V gene has CDR1 SQVTM and CDR2 ANQGSEA. The CDR3 runs to 11 residues. Here the CDR3 reads CSVVQGFGYTF. In nucleotides, the CDR3 is TGCAGCGTTGTTCAGGGTTTCGGCTACACCTTC. The variable domain in full, completed from reference TRBV29-1 and TRBJ1-2, reads SAVISQKPSRDICQRGTSLTIQCQVDSQVTMMFWYRQQPGQSLTLIATANQGSEATYESGFVIDKFPISRPNLTFSTLTVSNMSPEDSSIYLCSVVQGFGYTFGSGTRLTVV.

The chain couples TRBV28 to TRBJ1-2, with D possibly matching TRBD1 (6 bases). Trimming pared 1 base from V and 4 bases from J, leaving 13 bases between. The CDR3 runs to 15 residues. In germline, CDR1 is MDHEN, CDR2 SYDVKM. CDR3 DNA: TGTGCCAGCAGTTTATCGGGGGGGCGGGGCTATGGCTACACCTTC. Translating it yields CASSLSGGRGYGYTF.

This sequence joins TRBV28 and TRBJ1-2, with D uncertain. The CDR3 loop spans 12 amino acids. Germline CDR1 and CDR2: MDHEN and SYDVKM. Trimming removed 4 bases at V and 1 base at J, with 4 bases between. The CDR3 region is CASSSINYGYTF. The CDR3 region has the DNA TGTGCCAGCAGTTCCATTAACTATGGCTACACCTTC.

This clone appeared a few times. The chain recombines TRBV4-1 with TRBJ1-6; the D gene is possibly TRBD1 (5 bases). The CDR3 consists of 17 residues. Germline V CDR1 and CDR2: MGHRA, YSYEKL. The V end lost 1 base, the J end lost 7 bases, and 17 bases lay between the germline ends. Here the CDR3 DNA reads TGCGCCAGCAGCCAAGGAAGAGGGACGCTAACCAATTCACCCCTCCACTTT. Translation gives CASSQGRGTLTNSPLHF.

The chain carries TRBV5-6 and TRBJ2-3, with 10 bases fitting TRBD2. The CDR3 spans 14 residues. V dropped 4 bases and J dropped 1; count of bases not matched to a gene: 0. In germline, CDR1 is SGHDT, CDR2 YYEEEE. The CDR3 region is CASSTSGGTDTQYF. DNA of the CDR3: TGTGCCAGCAGCACTAGCGGGGGCACAGATACGCAGTATTTT.